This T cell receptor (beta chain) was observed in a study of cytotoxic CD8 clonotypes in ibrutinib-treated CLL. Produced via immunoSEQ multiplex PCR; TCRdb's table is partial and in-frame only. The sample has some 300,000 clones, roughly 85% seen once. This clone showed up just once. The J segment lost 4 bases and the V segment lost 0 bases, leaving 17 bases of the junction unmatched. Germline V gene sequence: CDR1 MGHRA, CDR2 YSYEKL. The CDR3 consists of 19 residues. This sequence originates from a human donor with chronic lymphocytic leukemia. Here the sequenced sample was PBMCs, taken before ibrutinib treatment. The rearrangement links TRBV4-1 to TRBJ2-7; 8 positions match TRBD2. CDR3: CASSQEGGRGTGGRYEQYF. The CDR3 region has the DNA TGCGCCAGCAGCCAAGAGGGAGGCCGGGGGACGGGAGGGCGGTACGAGCAGTACTTC.